One and the same sample provided the 30 T cell receptor beta chains below, sequenced in a study of blood T cell repertoires in COVID-19. Method: immunoSEQ multiplex PCR; TCRdb's copy keeps in-frame clones and lacks some. The sample yields roughly 250,000 clones, around 90% seen once. Sequencing was carried out using peripheral blood. These receptors all stem from a man aged 55 to 70 who had recovered from COVID-19.

This clone was seen only once. This sequence joins TRBV11-2 and TRBJ1-4; TRBD1 aligns across 9 bases. Germline CDR1 is SGHAT and CDR2 is FQNNGV. Germline trimming cut 1 base from V and 1 base from J; bases unmatched to any gene: 10. This CDR3 region has 19 residues. CDR3 in amino acids: CASSLGVTGGYGTNEKLFF. CDR3 nucleotides: TGTGCCAGCAGCTTAGGTGTGACAGGGGGTTACGGAACTAATGAAAAACTGTTTTTT.

As DNA, the CDR3 is TGTGCCAGCAGTTACCCGTCTGATGTTCTAGCGGGGGGGCCCGATGAGCAGTTCTTC. This translates into CASSYPSDVLAGGPDEQFF. The chain carries TRBV6-2 or TRBV6-3 and TRBJ2-1, with TRBD2 matching 12 bases. The J segment lost 8 bases and the V segment lost 2 bases, leaving 16 bases of the junction unmatched. This CDR3 is built from 19 residues. Germline CDR1 MNHEY, CDR2 SVGEGT.

The rearrangement joins TRBV5-6 to TRBJ2-5, with 7 bases lining up with TRBD1. This CDR3 spans 14 amino acids. In germline, CDR1 is SGHDT, CDR2 YYEEEE. V dropped 4 bases and J dropped 2; count of bases not matched to a gene: 5. In nucleotides, the CDR3 is TGTGCCAGCAGCATCGGGACAGTACAAGAGACCCAGTACTTC. Translated, it gives CASSIGTVQETQYF. Supplemented by reference TRBV5-6 and TRBJ2-5, the full variable domain reads DAGVTQSPTHLIKTRGQQVTLRCSPKSGHDTVSWYQQALGQGPQFIFQYYEEEERQRGNFPDRFSGHQFPNYSSELNVNALLLGDSALYLCASSIGTVQETQYFGPGTRLLVL.

This CDR3 is CASTRTDSSYEQYF. The CDR3 nucleotides are TGTGCCAGCACCCGGACAGACAGCTCCTACGAGCAGTACTTC. This rearrangement joins TRBV2 to TRBJ2-7; D possibly corresponds to TRBD1 (6 bases). Looked up from germline, CDR1 is SNHLY and CDR2 is FYNNEI. The CDR3 spans 14 residues. V was pared by 7 bases and J by 0 bases, with 13 bases between. Looking up the rest from reference TRBV2 and TRBJ2-7 gives the full variable domain: EPEVTQTPSHQVTQMGQEVILRCVPISNHLYFYWYRQILGQKVEFLVSFYNNEISEKSEIFDDQFSVERPDGSNFTLKIRSTKLEDSAMYFCASTRTDSSYEQYFGPGTRLTVT.

This clone was seen just once. The chain is built from TRBV27 and TRBJ2-3, with 7 bases lining up with TRBD2. There are 15 residues in the CDR3. Germline CDR1 is MNHEY and CDR2 is SMNVEV (reference sequence). J was trimmed by 4 bases and V by 2 bases; bases with no gene match: 6. CDR3 sequence (DNA): TGTGCCAGCAGTTTAAGCCCGGGGAGGGCAGATACGCAGTATTTT. Protein sequence: CASSLSPGRADTQYF.

In this sample, this clone turned up a few times. The chain couples TRBV24-1 to TRBJ2-2; 8 nucleotides match TRBD1. The length of the CDR3 is 16 residues. The J segment lost 6 bases and the V segment lost 4 bases, leaving 9 bases of the junction unmatched. Germline V CDR1 and CDR2: KGHDR, SFDVKD. CDR3 sequence: CATSDRTGFGSGELFF. CDR3 bases: TGTGCCACCAGTGACCGGACAGGGTTCGGGTCCGGGGAGCTGTTTTTT.

This clone was recorded once. V gene TRBV7-6 combines with J gene TRBJ1-1; no firm D call. V gave up 10 bases and J gave up 5 bases, with 11 bases separating them. CDR3 size: 11 residues. In germline, CDR1 is SGHVS, CDR2 FNYEAQ. CDR3 loop: CATTPGTEAFF. In DNA, the CDR3 is TGTGCCACTACCCCGGGGACTGAAGCTTTCTTT.

The chain carries TRBV6-4 and TRBJ2-2, with a possible D match to TRBD1 (9 bases). V dropped 0 bases and J dropped 2 bases, with 22 bases sitting between them. This CDR3 has 20 residues. From germline, CDR1 is MRHNA and CDR2 SNTAGT. The chain's CDR3 is CASSDSGTGSAGVNTGELFF. CDR3 DNA sequence: TGTGCCAGCAGTGACTCCGGGACAGGGTCAGCGGGGGTCAACACCGGGGAGCTGTTTTTT.

V and J are TRBV3-1 (or the pseudogene TRBV3-2) and TRBJ2-5, with a tentative D call TRBD2 (6 bases). Trimming cost V 0 bases and J 4 bases, with 15 bases left between them. The CDR3 length is 16 residues. Germline CDR1 reads LGHDT; CDR2 reads YNNKEL (reference sequence). CDR3 DNA: TGTGCCAGCAGCCAAGATTGGCGGGAAGGGGTAGAGACCCAGTACTTC. Protein product: CASSQDWREGVETQYF.

The CDR3 coding sequence is TGTGCCAGCAGTGTCGGGGGTCCAGATACGCAGTATTTT. Amino acids: CASSVGGPDTQYF. The chain carries TRBV2 and TRBJ2-3; TRBD2 is a possible D gene (6 bases). Germline-derived CDR1 and CDR2 are SNHLY and FYNNEI. The CDR3 consists of 13 residues. The V and J ends lost 4 bases and 4 bases respectively, with 9 bases between them.

This clone was seen just once. The chain joins TRBV7-8 to TRBJ2-7; TRBD1 matches 10 bases. With 3 bases clipped from V and 1 base from J, the junction kept 3 bases outside the gene matches. This CDR3 spans 15 amino acids. In germline, CDR1 is SGHVS, CDR2 FQNEAQ. The CDR3 sequence is CASSFGQGGSYEQYF. The CDR3 region has the DNA TGTGCCAGCAGCTTTGGACAGGGGGGGTCCTACGAGCAGTACTTC.

The J gene is TRBJ1-4, the V gene TRBV19, with D perhaps matching TRBD1 (6 bases). The germline CDR1 and CDR2 sequences are LNHDA and SQIVND (reference sequence). The CDR3 loop spans 14 amino acids. Trimming pared 8 bases from V and 5 bases from J, leaving 15 bases between. CDR3 sequence reads: CASGPQGWNEKLFF. The CDR3 coding sequence is TGTGCCAGTGGTCCACAGGGCTGGAATGAAAAACTGTTTTTT.

The J gene is TRBJ2-7, the V gene TRBV7-9; TRBD1 agrees at 8 bases. V trimming: 4 bases; J trimming: 6 bases; junction bases outside the gene matches: 8. This CDR3 has 14 amino acids. Germline V gives CDR1 SEHNR, CDR2 FQNEAQ (reference sequence). The CDR3 nucleotides are TGTGCCAGCAGCTCAGGGACAGGCCTCCCCGAGCAGTACTTC. It yields the protein CASSSGTGLPEQYF.

This chain joins TRBV30 and TRBJ2-7; D not certain. The CDR3 loop spans 13 amino acids. Trimming pared 3 bases from V and 1 base from J, leaving 10 bases between. Germline V gene sequence: CDR1 GTSNPN, CDR2 SVGIG (reference sequence). CDR3 coding DNA: TGTGCCTGGAGCAAAGCCTTATCCTACGAGCAGTACGTC. It translates to CAWSKALSYEQYV.

The V gene is TRBV7-6, the J gene TRBJ2-1, with 7 bases matching TRBD2. CDR3 length: 18 residues. Germline V gene lookup returns CDR1 SGHVS and CDR2 FNYEAQ. V trimming: 0 bases; J trimming: 0 bases; junction bases outside the gene matches: 8. CDR3 in DNA: TGTGCCAGCAGCTTAGCGGGCGGGGGATTAAGCTCCTACAATGAGCAGTTCTTC. This sequence encodes CASSLAGGGLSSYNEQFF.

V is TRBV3-1 (or the pseudogene TRBV3-2) and J is TRBJ1-5; D possibly corresponds to TRBD1 (5 bases). Germline V gives CDR1 LGHDT, CDR2 YNNKEL (reference sequence). This CDR3 has 15 amino acids. The V and J ends lost 6 bases and 7 bases respectively, with 19 bases between them. CDR3 nucleotide sequence: TGTGCCAGCAGTCCTGTCGGGGGTTCGGGGCAGCCCCAGCATTTT. Its protein product is CASSPVGGSGQPQHF.

The chain uses TRBV20-1 and TRBJ2-5, with TRBD1 matching 7 bases. The CDR3 is made up of 15 amino acids. The V gene end was trimmed by 3 bases and the J gene end by 0 bases; junction bases not matched to a gene: 7. CDR1 and CDR2 (germline): DFQATT, SNEGSKA (reference sequence). CDR3 in amino acids: CSASEGQTYQETQYF. The CDR3 DNA follows: TGCAGTGCTAGTGAGGGACAGACGTACCAAGAGACCCAGTACTTC.

This chain joins TRBV28 and TRBJ1-2; weak D call: TRBD1 (6 bases). The CDR3 is 14 residues long. V was clipped by 8 bases and J by 7 bases, with 20 bases between them. CDR1 is MDHEN, CDR2 SYDVKM, per germline. CDR3 coding DNA: TGTGCCAGCGGGGGTACCGGGACAAAGGGTGGCTACACCTTC. This translates into CASGGTGTKGGYTF.

DNA of the CDR3: TGTGCCAGCAGCCCAACTTCGGAGGTATCCAATCAGCCCCAGCATTTT. It translates to CASSPTSEVSNQPQHF. The chain uses TRBV7-6 and TRBJ1-5; D unresolved. With 5 bases removed from V and 3 bases from J, the gap between germline ends came to 17 bases. Germline V gene sequence: CDR1 SGHVS, CDR2 FNYEAQ. This CDR3 has 16 residues.

The chain combines TRBV30 with TRBJ2-3; D not certain. Germline V CDR1 and CDR2: GTSNPN, SVGIG (reference sequence). Trimming removed 3 bases from V and 9 bases from J, with 13 bases in between. The CDR3 consists of 12 residues. CDR3 amino acids: CAWSGGGITQYF. The CDR3 DNA follows: TGTGCCTGGAGCGGTGGCGGAATAACGCAGTATTTT.

This sequence joins TRBV5-1 and TRBJ2-1; 9 positions agree with TRBD2. Germline V lookup: CDR1 SGHRS, CDR2 YFSETQ. Trimming cost V 5 bases and J 0 bases; bases outside gene matches: 12. The CDR3 loop spans 18 amino acids. CDR3 DNA: TGCGCCAGCAGTATGAGCGGGGGGTCCGCCATCTCCTACAATGAGCAGTTCTTC. This gives the protein CASSMSGGSAISYNEQFF.

The gene calls are TRBV5-1 and TRBJ2-2; possible D gene TRBD1, 5 bases. The V end lost 0 bases, the J end lost 5 bases, and 11 bases lay between the germline ends. This CDR3 is built from 15 residues. Germline CDR1 reads SGHRS; CDR2 reads YFSETQ. The CDR3 nucleotides read TGCGCCAGCAGCTTGGAGTCCAGGGTTACCGGGGAGCTGTTTTTT. Its translation: CASSLESRVTGELFF.

The chain uses TRBV18 and TRBJ2-5; 9 bases align to TRBD1. Trimming removed 3 bases from V and 5 bases from J; junction bases left unmatched: 7. The CDR3 covers 15 residues. In germline, CDR1 is KGHSH, CDR2 LQKENI. For the CDR3, the DNA is TGTGCCAGCTCACCTCGCGGGACAGGGACGGAGACCCAGTACTTC. It yields the protein CASSPRGTGTETQYF.

J is TRBJ1-1 and V is TRBV5-1, with unresolved D. The germline V gene has CDR1 SGHRS and CDR2 YFSETQ. V was shortened by 0 bases and J by 0 bases, with 6 bases between the two germline ends. The CDR3 has 14 amino acids. DNA of the CDR3: TGCGCCAGCAGCTTGGACATACTGAACACTGAAGCTTTCTTT. It is translated as CASSLDILNTEAFF.

The rearrangement uses TRBV4-1 and TRBJ1-2; a weak D match, TRBD1 (6 bases). The CDR3 consists of 14 residues. V was shortened by 4 bases and J by 4 bases, with 13 bases between the two germline ends. CDR1 is MGHRA and CDR2 is YSYEKL in the germline V gene. DNA of the CDR3: TGCGCCAGCAGCCTGGACAGCGGAGCCTATGGCTACACCTTC. Translation gives CASSLDSGAYGYTF.

The V gene is TRBV7-9, the J gene TRBJ2-4, with D possibly being TRBD1 (5 bases). Germline V CDR1 and CDR2: SEHNR, FQNEAQ (reference sequence). CDR3 size: 15 residues. The V and J ends lost 8 bases and 0 bases respectively, with 14 bases between them. This CDR3 is CASASDSLAKNIQYF. The CDR3 nucleotides read TGTGCCAGCGCCTCAGACAGTCTAGCCAAAAACATTCAGTACTTC.

J is TRBJ2-2 and V is TRBV19; 11 positions match TRBD1. The V gene's germline CDR1 is LNHDA and CDR2 SQIVND (reference sequence). With V trimmed by 9 bases and J by 5 bases, 5 bases remained unmatched. The CDR3 is 14 amino acids. The CDR3 DNA sequence: TGTGCCAGCGGACAGGGGGCAGGGACCGGGGAGCTGTTTTTT. Translating it yields CASGQGAGTGELFF.

The chain carries TRBV10-3 and TRBJ2-1, with 10 bases identical to TRBD2. Germline assignment: CDR1 ENHRY and CDR2 SYGVKD. The CDR3 is 15 amino acids. Trimming cost V 2 bases and J 10 bases; bases outside gene matches: 8. This CDR3 is CAISEPQRGGQEQFF. The CDR3 DNA follows: TGTGCCATCAGTGAGCCCCAGCGGGGGGGCCAAGAGCAGTTCTTC.

V usage is TRBV5-1 and J usage is TRBJ2-5; unclear D gene. The V end was cut by 3 bases, the J end by 3 bases, with 9 bases between. The CDR3 has 13 amino acids. Germline CDR1 is SGHRS and CDR2 is YFSETQ. The CDR3, as DNA: TGCGCCAGCAGCTCCCAGATTAAAGAGACCCAGTACTTC. Its translation is CASSSQIKETQYF. Together with reference TRBV5-1 and TRBJ2-5, the CDR3 gives the full variable domain: KAGVTQTPRYLIKTRGQQVTLSCSPISGHRSVSWYQQTPGQGLQFLFEYFSETQRNKGNFPGRFSGRQFSNSRSEMNVSTLELGDSALYLCASSSQIKETQYFGPGTRLLVL.

The chain recombines TRBV5-1 with TRBJ1-3; no definite D call. The CDR3 runs to 16 residues. Germline V CDR1 and CDR2: SGHRS, YFSETQ. Between the trimmed V and J ends, which lost 2 bases and 1 base, there was a span of 13 bases. This CDR3 is CASSFEGFVSGNTIYF. The CDR3 nucleotides read TGCGCCAGCAGCTTTGAGGGATTTGTTTCTGGAAACACCATATATTTT.